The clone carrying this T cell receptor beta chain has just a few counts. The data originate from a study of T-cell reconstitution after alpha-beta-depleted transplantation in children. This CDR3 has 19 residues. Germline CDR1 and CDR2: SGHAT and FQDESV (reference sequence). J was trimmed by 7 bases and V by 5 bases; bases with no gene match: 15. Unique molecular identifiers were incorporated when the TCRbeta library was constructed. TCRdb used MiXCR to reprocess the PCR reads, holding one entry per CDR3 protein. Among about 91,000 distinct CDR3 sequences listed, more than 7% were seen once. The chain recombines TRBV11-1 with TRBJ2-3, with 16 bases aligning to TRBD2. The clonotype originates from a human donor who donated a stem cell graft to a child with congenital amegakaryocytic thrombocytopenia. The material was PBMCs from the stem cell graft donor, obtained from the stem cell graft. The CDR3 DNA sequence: TGTGCCAGCAGCGGATTATTCGGGACTAGCGGGGGGGAAGGTTATACGCAGTATTTT. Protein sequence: CASSGLFGTSGGEGYTQYF.